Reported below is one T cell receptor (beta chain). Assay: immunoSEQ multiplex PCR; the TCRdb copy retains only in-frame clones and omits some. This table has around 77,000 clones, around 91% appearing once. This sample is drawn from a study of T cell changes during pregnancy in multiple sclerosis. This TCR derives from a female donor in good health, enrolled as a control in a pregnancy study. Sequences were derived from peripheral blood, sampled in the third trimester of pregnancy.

DNA for the CDR3: TGTGCCAGCAGCGTAGGTCAGGGGCCATCCTACGAGCAGTACTTC. As protein: CASSVGQGPSYEQYF. This chain connects TRBV9 to TRBJ2-7; maybe TRBD1 (6 bases). Trimming removed 0 bases at V and 1 base at J, with 11 bases between. The CDR3 runs 15 residues. Germline values: CDR1 SGDLS, CDR2 YYNGEE.